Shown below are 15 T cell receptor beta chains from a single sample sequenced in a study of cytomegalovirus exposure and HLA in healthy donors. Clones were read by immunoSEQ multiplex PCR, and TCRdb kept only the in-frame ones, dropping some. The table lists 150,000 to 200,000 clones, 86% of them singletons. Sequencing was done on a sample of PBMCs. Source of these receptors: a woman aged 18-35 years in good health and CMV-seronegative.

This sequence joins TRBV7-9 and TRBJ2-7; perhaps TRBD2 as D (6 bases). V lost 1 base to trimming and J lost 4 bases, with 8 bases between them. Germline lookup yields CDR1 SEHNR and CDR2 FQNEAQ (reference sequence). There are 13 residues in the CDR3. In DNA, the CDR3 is TGTGCCAGCAGCTTAGGGGGGGTATACGAGCAGTACTTC. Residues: CASSLGGVYEQYF.

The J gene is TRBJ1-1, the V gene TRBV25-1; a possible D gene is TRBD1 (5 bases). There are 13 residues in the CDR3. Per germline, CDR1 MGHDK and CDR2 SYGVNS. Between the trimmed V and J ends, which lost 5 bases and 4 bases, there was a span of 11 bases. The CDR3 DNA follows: TGTGCCAGCAGTCTTGACACAGGCACTGAAGCTTTCTTT. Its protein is CASSLDTGTEAFF.

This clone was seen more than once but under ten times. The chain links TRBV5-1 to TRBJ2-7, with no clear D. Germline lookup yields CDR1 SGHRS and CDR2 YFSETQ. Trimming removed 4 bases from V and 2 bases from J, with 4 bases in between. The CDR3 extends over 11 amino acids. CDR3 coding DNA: TGCGCCAGCAGCCTTACCTACGAGCAGTACTTC. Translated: CASSLTYEQYF.

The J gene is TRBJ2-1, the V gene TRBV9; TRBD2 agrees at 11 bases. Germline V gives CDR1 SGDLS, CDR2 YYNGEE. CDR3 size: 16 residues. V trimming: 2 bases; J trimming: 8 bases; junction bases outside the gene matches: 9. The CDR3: CASSVPIAGGRDEQFF. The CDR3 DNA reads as TGTGCCAGCAGCGTCCCCATAGCGGGGGGGAGGGATGAGCAGTTCTTC.

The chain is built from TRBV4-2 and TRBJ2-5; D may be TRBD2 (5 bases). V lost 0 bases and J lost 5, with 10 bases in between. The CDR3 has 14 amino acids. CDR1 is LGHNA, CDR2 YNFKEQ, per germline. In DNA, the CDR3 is TGTGCCAGCAGCCAAGATGTGAGAGGGGAGACCCAGTACTTC. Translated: CASSQDVRGETQYF.

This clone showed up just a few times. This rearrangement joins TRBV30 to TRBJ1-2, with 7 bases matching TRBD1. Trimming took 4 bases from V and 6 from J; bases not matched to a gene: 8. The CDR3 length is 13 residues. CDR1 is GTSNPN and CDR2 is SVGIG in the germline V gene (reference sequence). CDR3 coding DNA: TGTGCCTGGACGGACAGGCAAGATCATGGCTACACCTTC. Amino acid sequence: CAWTDRQDHGYTF.

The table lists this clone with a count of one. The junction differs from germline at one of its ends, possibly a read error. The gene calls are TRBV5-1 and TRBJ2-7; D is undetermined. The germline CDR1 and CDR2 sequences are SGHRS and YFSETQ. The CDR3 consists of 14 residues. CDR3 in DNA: TGCGCCAACAGCTTGGCCCCGGTCTCCTACGAGCAGTACTTC. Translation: CANSLAPVSYEQYF.

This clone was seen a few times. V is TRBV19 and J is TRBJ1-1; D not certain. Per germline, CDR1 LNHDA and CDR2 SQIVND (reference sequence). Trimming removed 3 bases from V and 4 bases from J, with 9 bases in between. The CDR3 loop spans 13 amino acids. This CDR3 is CASSIKPGTEAFF. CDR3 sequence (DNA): TGTGCCAGTAGTATTAAGCCGGGCACTGAAGCTTTCTTT.

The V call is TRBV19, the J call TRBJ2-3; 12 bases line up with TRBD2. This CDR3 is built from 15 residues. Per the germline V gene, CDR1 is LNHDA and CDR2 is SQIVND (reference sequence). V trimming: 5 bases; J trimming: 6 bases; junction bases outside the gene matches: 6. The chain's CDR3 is CASSAGLAGRDTQYF. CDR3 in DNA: TGTGCCAGTAGTGCTGGACTAGCGGGGAGGGATACGCAGTATTTT.

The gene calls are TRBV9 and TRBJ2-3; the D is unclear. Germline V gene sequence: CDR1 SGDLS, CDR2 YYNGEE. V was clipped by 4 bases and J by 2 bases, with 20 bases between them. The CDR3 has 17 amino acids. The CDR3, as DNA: TGTGCCAGCAGCCCACCGCTATCTGTGGTTCCCACAGATACGCAGTATTTT. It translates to CASSPPLSVVPTDTQYF.

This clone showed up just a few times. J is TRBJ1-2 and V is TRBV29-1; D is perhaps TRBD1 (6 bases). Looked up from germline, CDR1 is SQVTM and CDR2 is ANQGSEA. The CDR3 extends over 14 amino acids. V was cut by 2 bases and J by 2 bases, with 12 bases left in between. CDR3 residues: CSVERQAENYGYTF. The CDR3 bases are TGCAGCGTTGAAAGACAGGCCGAGAACTATGGCTACACCTTC.

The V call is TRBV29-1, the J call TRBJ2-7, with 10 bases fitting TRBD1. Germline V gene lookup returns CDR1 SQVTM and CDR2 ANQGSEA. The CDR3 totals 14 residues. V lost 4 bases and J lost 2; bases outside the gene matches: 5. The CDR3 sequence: CSVVGTGDAYEQYF. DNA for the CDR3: TGCAGCGTTGTAGGGACAGGGGACGCCTACGAGCAGTACTTC.

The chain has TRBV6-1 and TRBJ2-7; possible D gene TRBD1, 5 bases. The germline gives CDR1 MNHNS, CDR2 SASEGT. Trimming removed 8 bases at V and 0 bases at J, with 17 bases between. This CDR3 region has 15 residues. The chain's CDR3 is CASLGGHPLSYEQYF. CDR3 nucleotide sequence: TGTGCCAGCTTAGGTGGACACCCTCTCTCCTACGAGCAGTACTTC.

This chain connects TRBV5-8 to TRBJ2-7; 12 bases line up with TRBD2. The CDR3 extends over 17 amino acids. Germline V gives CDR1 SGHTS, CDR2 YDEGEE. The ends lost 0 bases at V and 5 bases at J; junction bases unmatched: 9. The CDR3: CASSLEQTSGRRNEQYF. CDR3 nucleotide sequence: TGTGCCAGCAGCTTGGAACAGACTAGCGGGAGAAGGAACGAGCAGTACTTC.

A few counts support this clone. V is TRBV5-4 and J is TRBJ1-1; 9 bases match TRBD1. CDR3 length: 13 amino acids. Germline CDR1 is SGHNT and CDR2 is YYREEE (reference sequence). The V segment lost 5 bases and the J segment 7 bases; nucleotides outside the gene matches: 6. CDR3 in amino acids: CASRPTGGFEAFF. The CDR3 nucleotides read TGTGCCAGCAGGCCTACAGGGGGCTTTGAAGCTTTCTTT.